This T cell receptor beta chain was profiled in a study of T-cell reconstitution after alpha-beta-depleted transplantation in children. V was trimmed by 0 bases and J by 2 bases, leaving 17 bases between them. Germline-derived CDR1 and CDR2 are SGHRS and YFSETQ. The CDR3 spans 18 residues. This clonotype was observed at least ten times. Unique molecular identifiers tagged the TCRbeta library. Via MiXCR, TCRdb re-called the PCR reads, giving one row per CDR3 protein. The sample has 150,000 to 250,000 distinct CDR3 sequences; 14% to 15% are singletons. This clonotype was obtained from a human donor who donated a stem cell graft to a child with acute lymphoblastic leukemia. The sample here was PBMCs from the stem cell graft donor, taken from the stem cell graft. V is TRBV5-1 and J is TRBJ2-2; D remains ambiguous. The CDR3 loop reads CASSLVHRIKGNTGELFF. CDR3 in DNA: TGCGCCAGCAGCTTGGTGCACAGAATCAAGGGTAACACCGGGGAGCTGTTTTTT.